This TCR beta chain was sequenced during a study of T cell repertoires in cytomegalovirus infection. TCRdb reanalysed the reads using MiXCR and keeps one entry per CDR3 protein. This sample yields around 900,000 distinct CDR3 sequences, of which approximately 31% are seen a single time; around 15% belongs to the top ten. On this clonotype itself: Its target is unknown.

The sequence came from a human donor in good health (CMV status not recorded). Some clones in this sample may be carry-over from other donors' samples. This material consisted of cultured CD8+ T cells from PBMCs, taken from culture after CMV antigen stimulation.

CDR3: CASSEARQRGNNEQFF. The CDR3 region has the DNA TGTGCCAGCAGTGAAGCGCGCCAGCGGGGCAACAATGAGCAGTTCTTC. J is TRBJ2-1 and V is TRBV2, with TRBD2 matching 7 bases. The CDR3 sequence is 16 residues long. CDR1 and CDR2 (germline): SNHLY, FYNNEI. The J segment lost 5 bases and the V segment lost 0 bases, leaving 7 bases of the junction unmatched.